The source of this T cell receptor (beta chain) is a study of Graves' ophthalmopathy and Graves' hyperthyroidism. Study-wide findings and caveats: Most thyroid clonotypes with frequency above 0.001 were detected in blood too.

At least ten counts were recorded for this clonotype. Its antigen remains unknown. CDR3 size: 15 residues. CDR1 and CDR2 (germline): SQVTM, ANQGSEA. The V gene lost 7 bases and the J gene lost 0 bases, with 15 bases spanning the gap. Investigators amplified TCR beta CDR3 regions from RNA transcripts. Investigators did first-round RT-PCR with HTBI primers, then second-round multiplex PCR. MiXCR was run by TCRdb on the multiplex PCR reads, yielding one entry per CDR3 protein. Of over a million distinct CDR3 sequences in the sample, approximately 35% were seen once. The TCR originated in an adult man with Graves' hyperthyroidism. Material for sequencing was peripheral blood or thyroid tissue (not recorded which). The V and J genes are TRBV29-1 and TRBJ1-4; D is possibly TRBD1 (5 bases). The chain's CDR3 is CSARGGAATNEKLFF. The CDR3, as DNA: TGCAGCGCTAGGGGAGGGGCAGCAACTAATGAAAAACTGTTTTTT.